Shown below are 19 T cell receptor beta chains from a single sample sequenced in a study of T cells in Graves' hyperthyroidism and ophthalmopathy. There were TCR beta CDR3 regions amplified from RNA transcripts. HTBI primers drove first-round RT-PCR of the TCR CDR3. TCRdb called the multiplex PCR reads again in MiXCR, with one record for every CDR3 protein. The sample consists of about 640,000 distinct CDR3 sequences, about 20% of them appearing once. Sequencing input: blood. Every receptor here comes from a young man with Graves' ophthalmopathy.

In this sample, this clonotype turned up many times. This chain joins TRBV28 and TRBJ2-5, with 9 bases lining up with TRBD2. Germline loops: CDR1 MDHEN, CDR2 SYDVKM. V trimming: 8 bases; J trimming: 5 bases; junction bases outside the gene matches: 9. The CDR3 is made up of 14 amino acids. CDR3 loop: CASQAGGSMETQYF. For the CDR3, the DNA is TGTGCCAGCCAAGCGGGAGGCTCCATGGAGACCCAGTACTTC.

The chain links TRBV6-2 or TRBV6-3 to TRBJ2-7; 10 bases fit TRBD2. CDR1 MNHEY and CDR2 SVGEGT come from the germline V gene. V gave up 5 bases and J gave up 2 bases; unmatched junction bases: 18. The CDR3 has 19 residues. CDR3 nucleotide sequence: TGTGCCAGCAGTGGGGGTGGGTTAGGGTTAGCGGGAGGACCCTACGAGCAGTACTTC. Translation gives CASSGGGLGLAGGPYEQYF.

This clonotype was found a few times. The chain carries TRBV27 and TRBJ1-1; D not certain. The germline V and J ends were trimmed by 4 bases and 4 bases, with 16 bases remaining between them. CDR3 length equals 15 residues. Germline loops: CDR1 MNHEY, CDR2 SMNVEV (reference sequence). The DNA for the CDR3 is TGTGCCAGCAGTTCTCGTCGCGGGTTACGCACTGAAGCTTTCTTT. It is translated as CASSSRRGLRTEAFF.

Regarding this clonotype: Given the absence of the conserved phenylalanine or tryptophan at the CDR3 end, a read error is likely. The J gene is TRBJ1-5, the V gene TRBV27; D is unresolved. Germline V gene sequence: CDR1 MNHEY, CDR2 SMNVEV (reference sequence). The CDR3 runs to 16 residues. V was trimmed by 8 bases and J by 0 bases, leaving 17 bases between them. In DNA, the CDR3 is TGTGCCAGCGCTCCTACAGCAAATCCTAGCAATCAGCCCCAGCATCTT. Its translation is CASAPTANPSNQPQHL.

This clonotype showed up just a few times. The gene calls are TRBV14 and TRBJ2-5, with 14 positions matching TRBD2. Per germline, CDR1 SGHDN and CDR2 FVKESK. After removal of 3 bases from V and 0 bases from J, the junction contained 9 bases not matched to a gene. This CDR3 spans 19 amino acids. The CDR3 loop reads CASSQTGTSGSWDQETQYF. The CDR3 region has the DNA TGTGCCAGCAGCCAGACCGGGACTAGCGGGAGTTGGGACCAAGAGACCCAGTACTTC.

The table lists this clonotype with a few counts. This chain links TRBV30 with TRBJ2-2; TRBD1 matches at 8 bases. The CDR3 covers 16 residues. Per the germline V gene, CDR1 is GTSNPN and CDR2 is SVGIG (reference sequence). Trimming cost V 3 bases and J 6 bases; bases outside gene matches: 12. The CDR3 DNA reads TGTGCCTGGAGCAACGCCCGGACAGGGATAGCCGGGGAGCTGTTTTTT. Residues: CAWSNARTGIAGELFF.

This chain's CDR3 is CASSIRGNEAFF. DNA of the CDR3: TGTGCCAGTAGTATCCGAGGCAACGAAGCTTTCTTT. This chain joins TRBV19 and TRBJ1-1; the D is unclear. V lost 3 bases to trimming and J lost 8 bases, with 10 bases between them. CDR1 and CDR2 (germline): LNHDA, SQIVND (reference sequence). CDR3 length equals 12 residues. The whole variable domain, remainder taken from reference TRBV19 and TRBJ1-1, is DGGITQSPKYLFRKEGQNVTLSCEQNLNHDAMYWYRQDPGQGLRLIYYSQIVNDFQKGDIAEGYSVSREKKESFPLTVTSAQKNPTAFYLCASSIRGNEAFFGQGTRLTVV.

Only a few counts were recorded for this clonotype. This CDR3 is CASRDEQGAGEKLFF. DNA of the CDR3: TGTGCCAGCAGAGACGAACAGGGGGCTGGTGAAAAACTGTTTTTT. The chain is built from TRBV12-3 or TRBV12-4 and TRBJ1-4, with 9 bases matching TRBD1. The CDR3 is 15 amino acids. After removal of 6 bases from V and 7 bases from J, the junction contained 9 bases not matched to a gene.

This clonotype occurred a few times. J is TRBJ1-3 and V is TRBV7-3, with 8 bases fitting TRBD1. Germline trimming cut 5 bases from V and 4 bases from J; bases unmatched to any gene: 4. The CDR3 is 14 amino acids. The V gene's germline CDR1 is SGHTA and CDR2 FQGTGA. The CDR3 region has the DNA TGTGCCAGCAGCCAGGGGACAGGAGGAAACACCATATATTTT. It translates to CASSQGTGGNTIYF.

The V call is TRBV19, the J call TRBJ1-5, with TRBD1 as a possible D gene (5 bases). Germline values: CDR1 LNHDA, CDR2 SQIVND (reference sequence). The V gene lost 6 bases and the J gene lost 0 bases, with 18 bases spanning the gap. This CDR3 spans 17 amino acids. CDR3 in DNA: TGTGCCAGTAGCACGCGGGACGGTCATTATAGCAATCAGCCCCAGCATTTT. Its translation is CASSTRDGHYSNQPQHF.

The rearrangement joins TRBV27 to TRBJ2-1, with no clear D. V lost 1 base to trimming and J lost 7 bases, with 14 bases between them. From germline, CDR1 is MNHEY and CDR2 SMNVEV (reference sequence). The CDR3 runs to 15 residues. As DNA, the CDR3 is TGTGCCAGCAGTTTATTGTCGGGTGGATTTAATGAGCAGTTCTTC. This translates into CASSLLSGGFNEQFF.

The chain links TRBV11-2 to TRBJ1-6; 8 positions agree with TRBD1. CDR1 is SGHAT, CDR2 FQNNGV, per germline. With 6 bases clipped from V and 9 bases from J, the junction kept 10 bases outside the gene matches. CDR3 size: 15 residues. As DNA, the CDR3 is TGTGCCAGCAGGAAATTACAGGGGGGGGTTTCACCCCTCCACTTT. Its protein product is CASRKLQGGVSPLHF.

The CDR3 coding sequence is TGTGCCAGCAGCACAAGCGGGAGGGCCCGGGATGAGCAGTTCTTC. It encodes CASSTSGRARDEQFF. This chain joins TRBV9 and TRBJ2-1; TRBD2 aligns across 10 bases. The CDR3 spans 15 residues. V gave up 4 bases and J gave up 8 bases; unmatched junction bases: 9. From germline, CDR1 is SGDLS and CDR2 YYNGEE.

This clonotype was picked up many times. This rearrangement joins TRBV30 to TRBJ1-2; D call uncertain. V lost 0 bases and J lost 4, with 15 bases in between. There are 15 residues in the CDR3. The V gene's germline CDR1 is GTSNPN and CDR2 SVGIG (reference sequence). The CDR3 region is CAWSVAGSAVYGYTF. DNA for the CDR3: TGTGCCTGGAGTGTGGCGGGGTCCGCTGTCTATGGCTACACCTTC. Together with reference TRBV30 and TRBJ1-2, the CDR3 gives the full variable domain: SQTIHQWPATLVQPVGSPLSLECTVEGTSNPNLYWYRQAAGRGLQLLFYSVGIGQISSEVPQNLSASRPQDRQFILSSKKLLLSDSGFYLCAWSVAGSAVYGYTFGSGTRLTVV.

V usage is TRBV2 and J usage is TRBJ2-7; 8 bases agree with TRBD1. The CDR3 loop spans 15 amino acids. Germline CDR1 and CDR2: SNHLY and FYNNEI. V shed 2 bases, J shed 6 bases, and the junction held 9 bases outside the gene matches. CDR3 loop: CASSETTGVGSEQYF. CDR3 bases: TGTGCCAGCAGTGAAACGACAGGGGTTGGATCCGAGCAGTACTTC.

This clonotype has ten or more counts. CDR3 sequence reads: CSAKVSPATVAGEQYF. For the CDR3, the DNA is TGCAGTGCTAAAGTGTCCCCCGCGACGGTCGCGGGAGAGCAGTACTTC. The genes are TRBV20-1 and TRBJ2-7; maybe TRBD2 (6 bases). The CDR3 covers 16 residues. V lost 4 bases and J 7 bases, leaving 26 bases between the germline ends. The V gene's germline CDR1 is DFQATT and CDR2 SNEGSKA (reference sequence).

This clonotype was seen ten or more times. CDR3 residues: CASSNQGVHEQYF. The DNA of the CDR3 is TGTGCCAGCAGTAACCAAGGGGTACACGAGCAGTACTTC. V is TRBV12-3 or TRBV12-4 and J is TRBJ2-7, with D maybe TRBD1 (5 bases). V was trimmed by 5 bases and J by 5 bases, leaving 13 bases between them. The CDR3 length is 13 residues.

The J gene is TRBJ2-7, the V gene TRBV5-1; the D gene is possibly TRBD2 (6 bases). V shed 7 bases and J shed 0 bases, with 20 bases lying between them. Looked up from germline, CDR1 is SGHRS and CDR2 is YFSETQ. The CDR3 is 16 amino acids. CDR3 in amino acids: CASAPGMGLSSYEQYF. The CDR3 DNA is TGCGCCAGCGCCCCAGGCATGGGACTCTCCTCCTACGAGCAGTACTTC.

CDR3 coding DNA: TGCAGTGCTTACCGGGACCAGGGGCAAGCTTTCTTT. Its protein product is CSAYRDQGQAFF. This chain connects TRBV20-1 to TRBJ1-1; a weak D match, TRBD1 (6 bases). Germline CDR1 reads DFQATT; CDR2 reads SNEGSKA (reference sequence). The CDR3 sequence is 12 residues long. The V and J ends lost 5 bases and 9 bases respectively, with 16 bases between them.